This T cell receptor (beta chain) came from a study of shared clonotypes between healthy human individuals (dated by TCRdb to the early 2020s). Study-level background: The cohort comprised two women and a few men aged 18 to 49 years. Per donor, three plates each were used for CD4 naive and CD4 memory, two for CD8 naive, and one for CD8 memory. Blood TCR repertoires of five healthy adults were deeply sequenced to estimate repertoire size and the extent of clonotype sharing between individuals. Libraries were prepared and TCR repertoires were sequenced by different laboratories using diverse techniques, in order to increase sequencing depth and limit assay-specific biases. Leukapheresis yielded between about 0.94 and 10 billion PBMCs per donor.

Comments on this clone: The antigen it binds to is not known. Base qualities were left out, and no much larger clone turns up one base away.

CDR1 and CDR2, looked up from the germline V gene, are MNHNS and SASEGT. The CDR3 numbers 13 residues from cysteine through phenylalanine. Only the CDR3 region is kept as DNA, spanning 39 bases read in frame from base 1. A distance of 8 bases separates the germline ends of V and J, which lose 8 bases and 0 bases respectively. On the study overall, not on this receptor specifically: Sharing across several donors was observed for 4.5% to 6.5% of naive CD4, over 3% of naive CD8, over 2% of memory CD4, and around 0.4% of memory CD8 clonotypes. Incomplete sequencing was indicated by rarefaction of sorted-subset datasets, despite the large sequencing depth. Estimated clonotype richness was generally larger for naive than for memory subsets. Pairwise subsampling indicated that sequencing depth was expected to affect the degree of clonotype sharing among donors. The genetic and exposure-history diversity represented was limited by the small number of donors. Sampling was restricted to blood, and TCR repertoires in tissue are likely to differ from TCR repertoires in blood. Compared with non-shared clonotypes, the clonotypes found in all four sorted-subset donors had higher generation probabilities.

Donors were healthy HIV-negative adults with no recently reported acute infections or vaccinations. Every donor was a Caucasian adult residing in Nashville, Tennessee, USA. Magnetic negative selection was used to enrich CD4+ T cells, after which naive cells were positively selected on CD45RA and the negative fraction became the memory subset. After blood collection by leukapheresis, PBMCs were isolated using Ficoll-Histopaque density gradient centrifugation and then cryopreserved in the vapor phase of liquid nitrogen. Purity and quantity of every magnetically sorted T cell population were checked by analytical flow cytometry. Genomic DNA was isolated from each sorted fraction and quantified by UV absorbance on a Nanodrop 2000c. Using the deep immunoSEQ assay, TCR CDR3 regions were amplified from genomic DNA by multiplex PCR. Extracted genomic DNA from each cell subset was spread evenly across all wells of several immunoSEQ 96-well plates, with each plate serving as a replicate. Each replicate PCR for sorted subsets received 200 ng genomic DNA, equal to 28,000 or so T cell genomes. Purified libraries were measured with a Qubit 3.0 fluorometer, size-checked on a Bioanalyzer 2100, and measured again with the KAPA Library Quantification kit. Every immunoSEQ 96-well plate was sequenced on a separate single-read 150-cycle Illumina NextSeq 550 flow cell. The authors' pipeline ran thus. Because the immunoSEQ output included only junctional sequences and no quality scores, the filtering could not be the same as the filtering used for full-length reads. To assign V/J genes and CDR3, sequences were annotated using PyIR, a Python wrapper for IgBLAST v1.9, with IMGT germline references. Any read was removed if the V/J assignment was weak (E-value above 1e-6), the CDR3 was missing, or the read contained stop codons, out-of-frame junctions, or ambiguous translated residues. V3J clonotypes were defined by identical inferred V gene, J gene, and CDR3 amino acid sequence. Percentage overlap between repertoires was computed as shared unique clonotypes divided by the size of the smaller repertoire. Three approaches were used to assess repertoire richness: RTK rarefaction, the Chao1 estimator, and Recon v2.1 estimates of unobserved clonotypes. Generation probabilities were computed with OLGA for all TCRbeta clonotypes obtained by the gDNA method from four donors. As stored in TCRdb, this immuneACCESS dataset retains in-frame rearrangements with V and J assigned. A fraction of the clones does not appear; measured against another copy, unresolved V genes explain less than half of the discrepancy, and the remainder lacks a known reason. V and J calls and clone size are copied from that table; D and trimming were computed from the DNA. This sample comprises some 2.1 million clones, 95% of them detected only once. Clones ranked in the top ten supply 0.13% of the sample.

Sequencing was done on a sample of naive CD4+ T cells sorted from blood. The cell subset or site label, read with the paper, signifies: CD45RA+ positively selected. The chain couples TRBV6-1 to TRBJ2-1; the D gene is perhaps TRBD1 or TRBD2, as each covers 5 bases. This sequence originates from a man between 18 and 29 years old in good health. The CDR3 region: CASLRGSYNEQFF. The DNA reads TGTGCCAGCCTGAGGGGCTCCTACAATGAGCAGTTCTTC.